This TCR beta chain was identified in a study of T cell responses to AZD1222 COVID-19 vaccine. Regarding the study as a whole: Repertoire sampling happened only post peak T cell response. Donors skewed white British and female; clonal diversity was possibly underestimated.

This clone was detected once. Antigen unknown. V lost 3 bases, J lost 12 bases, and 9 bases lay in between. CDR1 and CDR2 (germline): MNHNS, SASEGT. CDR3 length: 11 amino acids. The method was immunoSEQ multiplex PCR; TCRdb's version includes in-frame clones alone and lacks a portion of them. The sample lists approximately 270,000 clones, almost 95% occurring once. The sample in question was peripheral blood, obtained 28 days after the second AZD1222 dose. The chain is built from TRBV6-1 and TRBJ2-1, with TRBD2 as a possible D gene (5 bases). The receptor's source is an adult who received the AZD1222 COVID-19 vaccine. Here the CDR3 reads CASSDAGRQFF. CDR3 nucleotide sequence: TGTGCCAGCAGTGATGCGGGTCGGCAGTTCTTC.